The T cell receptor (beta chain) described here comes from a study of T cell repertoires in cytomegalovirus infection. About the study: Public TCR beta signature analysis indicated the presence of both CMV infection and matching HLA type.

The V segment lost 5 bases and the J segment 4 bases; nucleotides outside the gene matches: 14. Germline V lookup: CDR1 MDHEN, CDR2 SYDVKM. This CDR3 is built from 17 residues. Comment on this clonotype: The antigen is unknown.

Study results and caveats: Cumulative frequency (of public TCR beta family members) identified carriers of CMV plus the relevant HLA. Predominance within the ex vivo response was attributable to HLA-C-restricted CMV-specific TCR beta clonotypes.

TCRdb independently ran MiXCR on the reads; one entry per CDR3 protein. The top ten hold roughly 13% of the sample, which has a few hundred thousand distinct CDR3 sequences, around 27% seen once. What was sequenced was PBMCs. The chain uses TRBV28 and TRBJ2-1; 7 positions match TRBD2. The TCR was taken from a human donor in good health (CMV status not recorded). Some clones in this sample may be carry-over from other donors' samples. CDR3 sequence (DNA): TGTGCCAGCAGTCCCCTAGGGGCTAGCGGACCTTACAATGAGCAGTTCTTC. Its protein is CASSPLGASGPYNEQFF.